These 7 T cell receptor beta chains were all obtained from the same sample, sequenced in a study of T-cell memory formation after mild COVID-19. TCRdb called the 5' RACE reads again in MiXCR, with one record for every CDR3 protein. This table holds fewer than 400,000 distinct CDR3 sequences, 10% to 15% found once. Sequenced input: PBMCs or a T cell subset sorted from them (not recorded which). The receptors were sampled from a man between 18 and 35 years old who had mild COVID-19 (a few samples of this study predate the infection). Cell type and time point are not known.

This clonotype appeared a few times. The rearrangement joins TRBV20-1 to TRBJ1-1; D call uncertain. This CDR3 region has 11 residues. CDR1 is DFQATT and CDR2 is SNEGSKA in the germline V gene (reference sequence). V lost 6 bases to trimming and J lost 3 bases, with 8 bases between them. Here the CDR3 reads CSALDDTEAFF. CDR3 sequence (DNA): TGCAGTGCCCTGGACGACACTGAAGCTTTCTTT.

In this sample, this clonotype turned up many times. The chain joins TRBV15 to TRBJ2-3, with 7 bases fitting TRBD1. The CDR3 sequence is 15 residues long. Germline V gene lookup returns CDR1 LNHNV and CDR2 YYDKDF (reference sequence). V was clipped by 1 base and J by 4 bases; unmatched bases: 5. The CDR3 region has the DNA TGTGCCACCAGCAGAGGGGGGACAGCCTCAGATACGCAGTATTTT. It codes for CATSRGGTASDTQYF.

In its sample, this clonotype was seen a few times. The V and J genes are TRBV20-1 and TRBJ2-7; 9 bases map to TRBD1. The CDR3 is made up of 14 amino acids. Germline lookup yields CDR1 DFQATT and CDR2 SNEGSKA (reference sequence). V shed 4 bases, J shed 2 bases, and the junction held 6 bases outside the gene matches. The CDR3 DNA sequence: TGCAGTGCTACACAGGGGGCCGTCCCCTACGAGCAGTACTTC. Amino acids: CSATQGAVPYEQYF.

This clonotype was detected only a few times. This sequence joins TRBV1 and TRBJ2-5; TRBD2 reflects the table's D call only, with no check against the DNA. TRBV1 is a recognized pseudogene. The CDR3 totals 15 residues. CDR3 region: CTSSQKEEGYRTQYF. In nucleotides, the CDR3 is TGCACCAGCAGTCAGAAGGAGGAGGGGTACAGGACCCAGTACTTC.

This CDR3 is CASSLAGWGYGYTF. The DNA for the CDR3 is TGTGCCAGCAGCTTAGCTGGATGGGGATATGGCTACACCTTC. The chain recombines TRBV7-9 with TRBJ1-2, with D unresolved. The V and J ends lost 0 bases and 5 bases respectively, with 10 bases between them. Germline V CDR1 and CDR2: SEHNR, FQNEAQ (reference sequence). The CDR3 has 14 residues.

This clonotype was seen a handful of times. The J gene is TRBJ2-3, the V gene TRBV18, with 10 bases fitting TRBD2. Germline CDR1 and CDR2: KGHSH and LQKENI. This CDR3 is 15 amino acids long. Trimming cost V 6 bases and J 1 base; bases outside gene matches: 4. DNA for the CDR3: TGTGCCAGCTCCACCGGGACTAGCGGCACAGATACGCAGTATTTT. Its protein is CASSTGTSGTDTQYF.

The chain employs TRBV28 and TRBJ2-5; 8 bases agree with TRBD1. Trimming removed 2 bases from V and 5 bases from J; junction bases left unmatched: 10. Germline values: CDR1 MDHEN, CDR2 SYDVKM. The CDR3 covers 16 residues. In DNA, the CDR3 is TGTGCCAGCAGTTTACTCCAGGGGGCGGGAAGGGAGACCCAGTACTTC. Protein: CASSLLQGAGRETQYF.